One sample yielded the 30 T cell receptor beta chains listed below, sequenced in a study of shared clonotypes between healthy human individuals. Measured with immunoSEQ multiplex PCR; TCRdb has only the in-frame clones, and not every one. Of some 2,000,000 clones in the sample, approximately 94% were seen once. Terminally differentiated effector memory CD45RA+ cells were left out of the naive CD8 fraction, which was CD45RO-negative and positively selected for CCR7. Sample: naive CD8+ T cells sorted from blood. All receptors derive from a man younger than 30 in good health.

The chain carries TRBV30 and TRBJ1-1; the D is unclear. V lost 0 bases to trimming and J lost 7 bases, with 6 bases between them. The CDR3 covers 11 residues. The germline V gene encodes CDR1 GTSNPN and CDR2 SVGIG (reference sequence). The DNA for the CDR3 is TGTGCCTGGAGTGTAGCAGTTGAAGCTTTCTTT. Amino acids: CAWSVAVEAFF.

The chain is built from TRBV10-3 and TRBJ1-5, with D hard to call. There are 14 residues in the CDR3. Germline V lookup: CDR1 ENHRY, CDR2 SYGVKD. V was shortened by 3 bases and J by 1 base, with 7 bases between the two germline ends. CDR3 loop: CAISDSLSNQPQHF. The CDR3, as DNA: TGTGCCATCAGTGACTCCTTGAGCAATCAGCCCCAGCATTTT.

A few counts support this clone. The V and J genes are TRBV19 and TRBJ1-2; no clear D. This CDR3 spans 14 amino acids. CDR1 and CDR2 (germline): LNHDA, SQIVND (reference sequence). Trimming removed 3 bases at V and 4 bases at J, with 12 bases between. The CDR3: CASSIGSPSYGYTF. The CDR3 region has the DNA TGTGCCAGTAGTATCGGCAGTCCTAGCTATGGCTACACCTTC.

This clone has more than one count but fewer than ten. V gene TRBV7-8 combines with J gene TRBJ1-2; D gene uncertain. This CDR3 region has 14 residues. V shed 0 bases and J shed 4 bases, with 9 bases lying between them. From germline, CDR1 is SGHVS and CDR2 FQNEAQ. The CDR3 reads CASSLAGSGYGYTF. The DNA for the CDR3 is TGTGCCAGCAGCTTAGCTGGTTCTGGCTATGGCTACACCTTC.

For this clone: One base away lies a much larger clone, so this may be a sequencing read error. The chain couples TRBV7-9 to TRBJ2-7; possible D gene TRBD1, 5 bases. The CDR3 covers 15 residues. Germline loops: CDR1 SEHNR, CDR2 FQNEAQ (reference sequence). Trimming left V 0 bases short and J 0 bases short, with 9 bases between. CDR3 in DNA: TGTGCCAGCAGCTTAGCGCAGGGCCCCTCCTACGAGCAGTACTTC. Translation gives CASSLAQGPSYEQYF.

The J gene is TRBJ2-2, the V gene TRBV7-6, with D possibly called TRBD1 or TRBD2 (5 bases each). This CDR3 region has 16 residues. Germline V gives CDR1 SGHVS, CDR2 FNYEAQ. Trimming stripped 2 bases from V and 2 bases from J, with 12 bases between. The CDR3 sequence is CASSLRDPGNTGELFF. As DNA, the CDR3 is TGTGCCAGCAGCTTACGGGACCCCGGTAACACCGGGGAGCTGTTTTTT.

The chain carries TRBV6-1 and TRBJ2-7, with TRBD1 as a possible D gene (6 bases). The CDR3 runs 13 residues. Trimming removed 5 bases at V and 3 bases at J, with 11 bases between. Per germline, CDR1 MNHNS and CDR2 SASEGT. The chain's CDR3 is CASSMDRDYEQYF. CDR3 sequence (DNA): TGTGCCAGCAGTATGGACAGAGACTACGAGCAGTACTTC.

The genes are TRBV28 and TRBJ1-2, with 10 bases lining up with TRBD1. This CDR3 is 17 amino acids long. Germline CDR1 MDHEN, CDR2 SYDVKM. V was pared by 8 bases and J by 4 bases, with 16 bases of the junction left unmatched. The DNA of the CDR3 is TGTGCCAGCGGTACGTACCGGGACAGGGGACTCTTCTATGGCTACACCTTC. Protein: CASGTYRDRGLFYGYTF.

This clone was found once. The rearrangement uses TRBV7-8 and TRBJ2-5, with D uncertain. Germline loops: CDR1 SGHVS, CDR2 FQNEAQ. V gave up 1 base and J gave up 4 bases, with 4 bases separating them. CDR3 length equals 12 residues. Written as DNA, the CDR3 is TGTGCCAGCAGCTTAGGGGTAGAGACCCAGTACTTC. This translates into CASSLGVETQYF.

V is TRBV2 and J is TRBJ2-3; perhaps TRBD1 as D (5 bases). Trimming removed 0 bases from V and 2 bases from J, with 12 bases in between. Looked up from germline, CDR1 is SNHLY and CDR2 is FYNNEI. The CDR3 is 16 amino acids. CDR3 residues: CASSEAAGWNTDTQYF. Written as DNA, the CDR3 is TGTGCCAGCAGTGAAGCAGCAGGGTGGAACACAGATACGCAGTATTTT.

The J gene is TRBJ2-1, the V gene TRBV28; D possibly uses TRBD1 or TRBD2 (5 bases each). CDR3 length: 15 amino acids. CDR1 is MDHEN, CDR2 SYDVKM, per germline. V was cut by 4 bases and J by 7 bases, with 17 bases left in between. Here the CDR3 reads CASSSAGTEENEQFF. In nucleotides, the CDR3 is TGTGCCAGCAGTTCGGCCGGGACGGAAGAGAATGAGCAGTTCTTC. The full variable domain, completed using reference TRBV28 and TRBJ2-1, is DVKVTQSSRYLVKRTGEKVFLECVQDMDHENMFWYRQDPGLGLRLIYFSYDVKMKEKGDIPEGYSVSREKKERFSLILESASTNQTSMYLCASSSAGTEENEQFFGPGTRLTVL.

The gene calls are TRBV9 and TRBJ2-5; D might be TRBD1 (6 bases). CDR1 and CDR2 (germline): SGDLS, YYNGEE. This CDR3 is built from 13 residues. Trimming took off 5 bases at V and 6 bases at J, with 14 bases between the two ends. CDR3 nucleotide sequence: TGTGCCAGCAGTTCGGACAGTTGGCAGACCCAGTACTTC. Amino acids: CASSSDSWQTQYF.

The chain links TRBV7-9 to TRBJ1-6, with D unresolved. Trimming took off 5 bases at V and 11 bases at J, with 13 bases between the two ends. The germline V gene encodes CDR1 SEHNR and CDR2 FQNEAQ (reference sequence). The CDR3 has 13 amino acids. The CDR3 region is CASSPPTHTPLHF. CDR3 coding DNA: TGTGCCAGCAGCCCGCCGACTCACACACCCCTCCACTTT. Complete variable domain (other parts from reference TRBV7-9 and TRBJ1-6): DTGVSQNPRHKITKRGQNVTFRCDPISEHNRLYWYRQTLGQGPEFLTYFQNEAQLEKSRLLSDRFSAERPKGSFSTLEIQRTEQGDSAMYLCASSPPTHTPLHFGNGTRLTVT.

V and J are TRBV6-5 and TRBJ2-7, with 7 bases matching TRBD1. Per the germline V gene, CDR1 is MNHEY and CDR2 is SVGAGI. The CDR3 is 15 amino acids. V lost 0 bases to trimming and J lost 1 base; unmatched junction nucleotides: 3. DNA for the CDR3: TGTGCCAGCAGTTACTCACAGGGGCCGTCCTACGAGCAGTACTTC. Its translation: CASSYSQGPSYEQYF.

To note about this clone: This same CDR3 is encoded by further DNA sequences in the sample. The CDR3 loop reads CASSVGGIEETQYF. The DNA for the CDR3 is TGTGCCAGCAGCGTAGGAGGAATCGAAGAGACCCAGTACTTC. The rearrangement uses TRBV9 and TRBJ2-5; no clear D gene. Per germline, CDR1 SGDLS and CDR2 YYNGEE. Trimming took 0 bases from V and 3 from J, leaving 9 bases between them. This CDR3 comprises 14 residues.

This sequence joins TRBV5-6 and TRBJ2-3; the D is unclear. CDR3 size: 16 residues. CDR1 and CDR2 from the germline V gene are SGHDT and YYEEEE. Trimming left V 3 bases short and J 0 bases short, with 14 bases between. CDR3 nucleotide sequence: TGTGCCAGCAGCTCACTCTCCATGCAGAGCACAGATACGCAGTATTTT. Protein product: CASSSLSMQSTDTQYF.

The chain links TRBV7-9 to TRBJ1-3; 12 nucleotides align to TRBD1. Germline CDR1 and CDR2: SEHNR and FQNEAQ (reference sequence). Trimming took 2 bases from V and 2 from J; bases not matched to a gene: 10. The CDR3 is 19 amino acids. Here the CDR3 reads CASSLHPGTGGEPGNTIYF. Written as DNA, the CDR3 is TGTGCCAGCAGCTTACATCCGGGGACAGGGGGCGAACCTGGAAACACCATATATTTT.

This sequence joins TRBV7-9 and TRBJ2-1, with 14 bases fitting TRBD2. The CDR3 runs 19 residues. V lost 0 bases, J lost 3 bases, and 7 bases stayed unmatched. Germline V lookup: CDR1 SEHNR, CDR2 FQNEAQ (reference sequence). The CDR3 nucleotides are TGTGCCAGCAGCTTAGCGGGGCGACTAGCGGGAGGGCACTACAATGAGCAGTTCTTC. It yields the protein CASSLAGRLAGGHYNEQFF.

This chain connects TRBV25-1 to TRBJ1-2; TRBD1 might be the D (5 bases). This CDR3 comprises 13 residues. Germline V gene data show CDR1 as MGHDK and CDR2 as SYGVNS. V lost 4 bases, J lost 6 bases, and 12 bases lay in between. The CDR3 loop is CASSVGGDHGYTF. CDR3 coding DNA: TGTGCCAGCAGTGTAGGAGGGGACCATGGCTACACCTTC.

CDR3 sequence (DNA): TGTGCCAGCAGTACGGACAGGGGGGGATACGAGCAGTACTTC. Translated: CASSTDRGGYEQYF. The chain couples TRBV6-6 to TRBJ2-7; TRBD1 matches at 10 bases. V lost 5 bases and J lost 4; bases outside the gene matches: 5. CDR3 length: 14 residues. Per germline, CDR1 MNHNY and CDR2 SVGAGI (reference sequence).

A few counts support this clone. The chain uses TRBV2 and TRBJ1-1; D ambiguous. Germline V gene lookup returns CDR1 SNHLY and CDR2 FYNNEI. The CDR3 length is 15 residues. Trimming took off 0 bases at V and 7 bases at J, with 15 bases between the two ends. DNA for the CDR3: TGTGCCAGCAGTGAAGCGGCGGCTTCAGAGGGTGAAGCTTTCTTT. This encodes CASSEAAASEGEAFF.

A word on this clone: The sample carries other DNA sequences with the same CDR3. The CDR3 coding sequence is TGTGCCAGCAGCTTAGGGGGGGCAGAAGCTTTCTTT. It specifies CASSLGGAEAFF. V and J are TRBV7-6 and TRBJ1-1, with D perhaps TRBD1 (6 bases). Germline values: CDR1 SGHVS, CDR2 FNYEAQ. This CDR3 contains 12 residues. V gave up 1 base and J gave up 8 bases, with 8 bases separating them.

V gene TRBV5-6 combines with J gene TRBJ2-1; 7 bases fit TRBD2. CDR1 SGHDT and CDR2 YYEEEE come from the germline V gene. The CDR3 has 17 amino acids. With 4 bases clipped from V and 2 bases from J, the junction kept 12 bases outside the gene matches. The CDR3 loop is CASSIVWGGKPYNEQFF. CDR3 bases: TGTGCCAGCAGCATCGTATGGGGGGGAAAGCCCTACAATGAGCAGTTCTTC.

The J gene is TRBJ2-1, the V gene TRBV6-6; D gene unclear. The germline V gene has CDR1 MNHNY and CDR2 SVGAGI (reference sequence). V lost 0 bases to trimming and J lost 0 bases, with 6 bases between them. This CDR3 is built from 15 residues. CDR3 nucleotides: TGTGCCAGCAGTTACTCCCCAGCCTCCTACAATGAGCAGTTCTTC. It is translated as CASSYSPASYNEQFF.

The J gene is TRBJ2-7, the V gene TRBV9; tentatively, D is TRBD2 (6 bases). This CDR3 region has 15 residues. The germline gives CDR1 SGDLS, CDR2 YYNGEE. The V end lost 0 bases, the J end lost 5 bases, and 15 bases lay between the germline ends. CDR3 in amino acids: CASSVGGQGGHEQYF. DNA for the CDR3: TGTGCCAGCAGCGTAGGCGGGCAGGGAGGCCACGAGCAGTACTTC.

The gene calls are TRBV6-5 and TRBJ1-4; D not resolved. CDR3 size: 15 residues. In germline, CDR1 is MNHEY, CDR2 SVGAGI. Trimming stripped 6 bases from V and 1 base from J, with 12 bases between. This chain's CDR3 is CASRATRETNEKLFF. The CDR3 DNA reads as TGTGCCAGCAGGGCGACGCGGGAAACTAATGAAAAACTGTTTTTT.

The chain links TRBV19 to TRBJ2-5; either TRBD1 or TRBD2 may supply D (5 bases each). The CDR3 has 16 residues. CDR1 is LNHDA, CDR2 SQIVND, per germline (reference sequence). Trimming took 5 bases from V and 7 from J, leaving 23 bases between them. CDR3 amino acids: CASSSGVGDEVRTQYF. DNA for the CDR3: TGTGCCAGTAGTTCGGGCGTGGGGGACGAAGTCAGGACCCAGTACTTC.

This chain links TRBV28 with TRBJ2-7, with 9 bases lining up with TRBD2. Germline CDR1 MDHEN, CDR2 SYDVKM. The CDR3 totals 15 residues. V dropped 7 bases and J dropped 3; count of bases not matched to a gene: 10. Written as DNA, the CDR3 is TGTGCCAGCACCCAGGAGCGGGGGGCCGTCTACGAGCAGTACTTC. Protein product: CASTQERGAVYEQYF.

Worth noting for this clone: The sample carries other DNA sequences with the same CDR3. The rearrangement uses TRBV10-3 and TRBJ2-1, with a possible D match to TRBD1 (5 bases). The CDR3 is 13 residues long. The germline V and J ends were trimmed by 2 bases and 4 bases, with 6 bases remaining between them. Germline lookup yields CDR1 ENHRY and CDR2 SYGVKD. Here the CDR3 DNA reads TGTGCCATCAGTGAGGACAGTTACAATGAGCAGTTCTTC. The encoded protein is CAISEDSYNEQFF.

V and J are TRBV30 and TRBJ2-7; D is ambiguous. The CDR3 has 10 residues. Germline assignment: CDR1 GTSNPN and CDR2 SVGIG (reference sequence). Trimming pared 0 bases from V and 7 bases from J, leaving 4 bases between. Here the CDR3 DNA reads TGTGCCTGGAGTGTACGAGAGCAGTACTTC. It encodes CAWSVREQYF.